The source of this TCR beta chain is a study of T cell responses to AZD1222 COVID-19 vaccine. This clone has only one observation. Trimming took 3 bases from V and 6 from J; bases not matched to a gene: 5. The CDR3 runs to 15 residues. Germline CDR1 LNHDA, CDR2 SQIVND (reference sequence). Libraries were prepared by immunoSEQ multiplex PCR; TCRdb keeps only in-frame clonotypes and omits some of them. The data contain about 88,000 clones, about 92% of them seen just once; the ten biggest clones take up approximately 5.2%. The specimen comprised peripheral blood, sampled on day 0 of AZD1222 vaccination. This chain uses TRBV19 with TRBJ2-2, with 9 bases identical to TRBD1. The source of this sequence is an adult in good health. CDR3: CASSIMTGGAGELFF. The DNA of the CDR3 is TGTGCCAGTAGTATTATGACAGGGGGGGCCGGGGAGCTGTTTTTT. Combining the CDR3 with reference TRBV19 and TRBJ2-2 gives the whole variable domain DGGITQSPKYLFRKEGQNVTLSCEQNLNHDAMYWYRQDPGQGLRLIYYSQIVNDFQKGDIAEGYSVSREKKESFPLTVTSAQKNPTAFYLCASSIMTGGAGELFFGEGSRLTVL.